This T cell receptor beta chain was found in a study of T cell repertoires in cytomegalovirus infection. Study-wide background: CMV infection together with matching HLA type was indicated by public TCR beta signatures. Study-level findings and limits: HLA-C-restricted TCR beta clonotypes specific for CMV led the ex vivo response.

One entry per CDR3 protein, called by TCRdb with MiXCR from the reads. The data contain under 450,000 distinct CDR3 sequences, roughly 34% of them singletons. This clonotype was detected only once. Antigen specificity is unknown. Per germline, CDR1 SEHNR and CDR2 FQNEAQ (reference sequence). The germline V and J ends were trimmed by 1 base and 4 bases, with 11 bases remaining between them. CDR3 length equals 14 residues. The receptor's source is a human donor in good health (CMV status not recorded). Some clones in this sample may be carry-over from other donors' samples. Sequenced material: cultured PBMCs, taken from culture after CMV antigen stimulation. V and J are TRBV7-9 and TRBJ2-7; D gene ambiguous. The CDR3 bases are TGTGCCAGCAGCTTAGTCGGTGCGGAGTACGAGCAGTACGTC. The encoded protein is CASSLVGAEYEQYV.